Listed here are 27 T cell receptor beta chains from one sample, sequenced in a study of CXCR3-negative and CXCR3-positive naive CD8 T cells. General study points: More hydrophobic TRB CDR3s occurred in CXCR3-positive than in CXCR3-negative naive cells.

It was by 5' RACE with UMI labels that the TRB cDNA libraries were prepared. TCRdb reprocessed the 5' RACE reads and keeps a single row for each CDR3 protein, giving no DNA. The sample's table shows about 150,000 distinct CDR3 sequences. These receptors have no identified antigens. What was sequenced was naive CXCR3+ CD8+ T cells from blood. Noted subset: CD45RO-CCR7+CD27+CD95- naive CD8+ T cells expressing CXCR3 (TNR3+). The source is a human donor in good health. Some clones in this sample may be carry-over from other donors' samples.

The chain carries TRBV5-1 and TRBJ2-7; TCRdb picks TRBD2, but there is no DNA to check that call. The CDR3 sequence is 15 residues long. Germline assignment: CDR1 SGHRS and CDR2 YFSETQ. The CDR3 protein is CASSLTSASSYEQYF.

This chain's CDR3 is CASSLMGTQGPSYNEQFF. The chain recombines TRBV7-3 with TRBJ2-1; TCRdb's D call, TRBD1, is unchecked because there is no DNA. Germline V gives CDR1 SGHTA, CDR2 FQGTGA. This CDR3 spans 18 amino acids.

The chain has TRBV7-9 and TRBJ2-7; TCRdb's D gene call, TRBD2, goes unchecked for lack of DNA. This CDR3 is 17 amino acids long. Germline V CDR1 and CDR2: SEHNR, FQNEAQ (reference sequence). The CDR3 sequence: CASSAPPTSGATYEQYF. Looking up the rest from reference TRBV7-9 and TRBJ2-7 gives the full variable domain: DTGVSQNPRHKITKRGQNVTFRCDPISEHNRLYWYRQTLGQGPEFLTYFQNEAQLEKSRLLSDRFSAERPKGSFSTLEIQRTEQGDSAMYLCASSAPPTSGATYEQYFGPGTRLTVT.

The chain links TRBV28 to TRBJ2-2; checking the TCRdb D call of TRBD1 is not possible without DNA. The CDR3 extends over 14 amino acids. The V gene's germline CDR1 is MDHEN and CDR2 SYDVKM. The CDR3 region is CASSWGSNTGELFF.

The chain has TRBV5-4 and TRBJ2-5; the D call of TRBD2 rests on TCRdb alone, since no DNA is present to check it. The CDR3 is 16 amino acids. Germline CDR1 reads SGHNT; CDR2 reads YYREEE (reference sequence). CDR3 region: CASSLGPAGGQETQYF. Drawing the rest from reference TRBV5-4 and TRBJ2-5, the complete variable domain is ETGVTQSPTHLIKTRGQQVTLRCSSQSGHNTVSWYQQALGQGPQFIFQYYREEENGRGNFPPRFSGLQFPNYSSELNVNALELDDSALYLCASSLGPAGGQETQYFGPGTRLLVL.

This sequence joins TRBV27 and TRBJ2-1. Per the germline V gene, CDR1 is MNHEY and CDR2 is SMNVEV (reference sequence). This CDR3 spans 14 amino acids. This chain's CDR3 is CASSPGVTYNEQFF.

The chain has TRBV7-9 and TRBJ2-7; the D gene TCRdb calls, TRBD2, cannot be checked with no DNA. Per the germline V gene, CDR1 is SEHNR and CDR2 is FQNEAQ (reference sequence). The CDR3 runs to 16 residues. The CDR3 loop is CASSLGSSGRAYEQYF.

CDR3 region: CASTKQGDWEQYF. The chain joins TRBV5-1 to TRBJ2-7; TCRdb's D call of TRBD1 is untestable without DNA. CDR3 length: 13 amino acids. Germline CDR1 is SGHRS and CDR2 is YFSETQ.

This chain links TRBV6-2 or TRBV6-3 with TRBJ2-5. CDR1 and CDR2 from the germline V gene are MNHEY and SVGEGT. The CDR3 is made up of 14 amino acids. Here the CDR3 reads CASSYSTVGETQYF.

The V and J genes are TRBV29-1 and TRBJ2-3; TCRdb gives TRBD2 as the D gene, but with no DNA this cannot be confirmed. CDR1 is SQVTM, CDR2 ANQGSEA, per germline. CDR3 size: 15 residues. The CDR3 loop is CSVEGASGGTDTQYF.

The chain links TRBV14 to TRBJ2-7; TCRdb picks TRBD1, but there is no DNA to check that call. CDR3 length: 13 amino acids. The V gene's germline CDR1 is SGHDN and CDR2 FVKESK. The CDR3 is CASSTGAVAKQYF.

The genes are TRBV28 and TRBJ2-1; the D call from TCRdb, TRBD2, cannot be confirmed without DNA. The CDR3 extends over 14 amino acids. Per germline, CDR1 MDHEN and CDR2 SYDVKM. The CDR3 region is CASSLGTSLDEQFF.

The chain employs TRBV29-1 and TRBJ2-1; with no DNA, the TCRdb D assignment of TRBD1 cannot be verified. The CDR3 has 15 residues. Germline V gives CDR1 SQVTM, CDR2 ANQGSEA. This chain's CDR3 is CSVRGATSSYNEQFF.

The chain uses TRBV7-9 and TRBJ2-7; the TRBD2 assignment by TCRdb is unverifiable without DNA. There are 18 residues in the CDR3. Germline loops: CDR1 SEHNR, CDR2 FQNEAQ (reference sequence). The CDR3 protein is CASSREGSMSGPSYEQYF.

This chain joins TRBV29-1 and TRBJ1-3; TCRdb designates TRBD1, a call that cannot be tested without DNA. Germline CDR1 and CDR2: SQVTM and ANQGSEA. The CDR3 loop spans 15 amino acids. The CDR3 here is CSVEDPRETGNTIYF.

The CDR3 is CASSAPSRPYEQYF. This rearrangement joins TRBV7-6 to TRBJ2-7. Looked up from germline, CDR1 is SGHVS and CDR2 is FNYEAQ. The CDR3 has 14 amino acids.

The V gene is TRBV5-1, the J gene TRBJ2-1. Germline CDR1 and CDR2: SGHRS and YFSETQ. This CDR3 comprises 13 residues. CDR3 in amino acids: CASSWRTYNEQFF.

V is TRBV29-1 and J is TRBJ1-2. Germline V gene sequence: CDR1 SQVTM, CDR2 ANQGSEA. The length of the CDR3 is 13 residues. The chain's CDR3 is CSVIEGLDYGYTF. Full variable domain (outside the CDR3, taken from reference TRBV29-1 and TRBJ1-2): SAVISQKPSRDICQRGTSLTIQCQVDSQVTMMFWYRQQPGQSLTLIATANQGSEATYESGFVIDKFPISRPNLTFSTLTVSNMSPEDSSIYLCSVIEGLDYGYTFGSGTRLTVV.

The gene calls are TRBV4-2 and TRBJ1-1; TCRdb's assignment of TRBD1 cannot be checked, as there is no DNA. Germline V gene lookup returns CDR1 LGHNA and CDR2 YNFKEQ. The CDR3 length is 19 residues. CDR3 region: CASSQSFWGTGGVSTEAFF.

The gene calls are TRBV7-2 and TRBJ2-2; lacking DNA, the TRBD2 call made by TCRdb goes unchecked. This CDR3 is 16 amino acids long. The germline V gene encodes CDR1 SGHTA and CDR2 FQGNSA. The CDR3 reads CASSYVGLAFTGELFF.

This chain joins TRBV27 and TRBJ2-7; without DNA, the TCRdb call of TRBD1 cannot be checked. The CDR3 totals 16 residues. From germline, CDR1 is MNHEY and CDR2 SMNVEV (reference sequence). The CDR3 sequence: CASTPTGQGRPYEQYF.

The V call is TRBV12-3 or TRBV12-4, the J call TRBJ1-5; TCRdb outputs TRBD1, but without DNA this stays unchecked. The CDR3 contains 12 residues. The CDR3 here is CASLGGNQPQHF.

The rearrangement links TRBV7-9 to TRBJ2-7; the TRBD1 assignment by TCRdb is unverifiable without DNA. Germline V CDR1 and CDR2: SEHNR, FQNEAQ (reference sequence). This CDR3 is built from 14 residues. The CDR3 is CATGSRASSYEQYF. Supplemented by reference TRBV7-9 and TRBJ2-7, the full variable domain reads DTGVSQNPRHKITKRGQNVTFRCDPISEHNRLYWYRQTLGQGPEFLTYFQNEAQLEKSRLLSDRFSAERPKGSFSTLEIQRTEQGDSAMYLCATGSRASSYEQYFGPGTRLTVT.

The V and J genes are TRBV7-2 and TRBJ2-7; TCRdb indicates TRBD1, and absent DNA this call remains unverified. Germline V gene lookup returns CDR1 SGHTA and CDR2 FQGNSA. The CDR3 is made up of 15 amino acids. The CDR3 protein is CASSLSGIRTYEQYF. Full variable domain (outside the CDR3, taken from reference TRBV7-2 and TRBJ2-7): GAGVSQSPSNKVTEKGKDVELRCDPISGHTALYWYRQSLGQGLEFLIYFQGNSAPDKSGLPSDRFSAERTGGSVSTLTIQRTQQEDSAVYLCASSLSGIRTYEQYFGPGTRLTVT.

CDR3 sequence: CASSFPAGGQETQYF. The J gene is TRBJ2-5, the V gene TRBV28; lacking DNA, the TRBD2 call made by TCRdb goes unchecked. This CDR3 spans 15 amino acids. From germline, CDR1 is MDHEN and CDR2 SYDVKM.

CDR3 loop: CASSLGTGPNYEQYF. The rearrangement uses TRBV28 and TRBJ2-7; no DNA is available, so the TRBD1 call from TCRdb remains unchecked. The CDR3 consists of 15 residues. Per germline, CDR1 MDHEN and CDR2 SYDVKM.

The chain carries TRBV12-3 or TRBV12-4 and TRBJ1-2; the TCRdb D gene call, TRBD1, has no DNA to confirm it. This CDR3 contains 17 residues. The CDR3 region is CASSLGGWDSFNYGYTF.